A single sample is the source of the 10 T cell receptor beta chains below, sequenced in a study of T cell repertoires in cytomegalovirus infection. TCRdb re-analysed the reads in MiXCR, keeping a single row per CDR3 protein. The sample records 350,000 to 550,000 distinct CDR3 sequences, roughly 30% being singletons. The sample consisted of PBMCs. These TCRs come from a human donor in good health (CMV status not recorded). Some clones in this sample may be carry-over from other donors' samples.

This clonotype turned up a few times. The chain carries TRBV24-1 and TRBJ2-1, with 8 bases identical to TRBD1. Unmatched junction bases numbered 5, after V lost 5 bases and J lost 3 bases. CDR1 is KGHDR, CDR2 SFDVKD, per germline. The CDR3 is 15 amino acids. In nucleotides, the CDR3 is TGTGCCACCAGTGGGATGGACAGGGTCTACAATGAGCAGTTCTTC. It specifies CATSGMDRVYNEQFF.

The chain has TRBV20-1 and TRBJ2-6; 10 bases agree with TRBD1. Germline V gene sequence: CDR1 DFQATT, CDR2 SNEGSKA (reference sequence). The CDR3 covers 16 residues. Trimming at V came to 6 bases and at J to 2 bases, leaving 7 bases not matched to a gene. The chain's CDR3 is CSARDRGSAGANVLTF. CDR3 bases: TGCAGTGCCAGGGACAGGGGTTCGGCTGGGGCCAACGTCCTGACTTTC.

As for this clonotype: One end of the junction does not line up with germline, which may come from a read error. The V gene is TRBV28, the J gene TRBJ2-5, with 9 bases fitting TRBD1. The CDR3 runs 15 residues. Germline CDR1 reads MDHEN; CDR2 reads SYDVKM. Written as DNA, the CDR3 is TGTGACAGCAGTTTGGTACAGGGGGCGTATGAGACCCATTACTTC. Translation gives CDSSLVQGAYETHYF.

The CDR3 bases are TGTGCCAGCAGCATGACAGGGGAGGGGGCCTACGAGCAGTACTTC. Translated, it gives CASSMTGEGAYEQYF. The chain has TRBV5-6 and TRBJ2-7; D possibly corresponds to TRBD1 (8 bases). This CDR3 contains 15 residues. The germline CDR1 and CDR2 sequences are SGHDT and YYEEEE. V lost 4 bases and J lost 2, with 16 bases in between.

This clonotype was recorded many times. V and J are TRBV7-2 and TRBJ1-5, with a tentative D call TRBD1 (6 bases). There are 17 residues in the CDR3. The V end lost 3 bases, the J end lost 4 bases, and 19 bases lay between the germline ends. CDR1 is SGHTA, CDR2 FQGNSA, per germline. For the CDR3, the DNA is TGTGCCAGCAGCTTTTGGAAGAGGGGGGTTATAAATCAGCCCCAGCATTTT. Protein sequence: CASSFWKRGVINQPQHF. The complete variable domain, with remaining parts taken from reference TRBV7-2 and TRBJ1-5, reads GAGVSQSPSNKVTEKGKDVELRCDPISGHTALYWYRQSLGQGLEFLIYFQGNSAPDKSGLPSDRFSAERTGGSVSTLTIQRTQQEDSAVYLCASSFWKRGVINQPQHFGDGTRLSIL.

This clonotype was counted a few times. This chain links TRBV4-1 with TRBJ1-3; no clear D gene. Germline CDR1 reads MGHRA; CDR2 reads YSYEKL. V lost 1 base to trimming and J lost 2 bases, with 12 bases between them. The CDR3 is made up of 16 amino acids. DNA for the CDR3: TGCGCCAGCAGCCAAGTCGTAGCGGGCACTGGAAACACCATATATTTT. Its protein is CASSQVVAGTGNTIYF.

This clonotype appeared a few times. J is TRBJ1-2 and V is TRBV6-5; 12 bases map to TRBD1. J lost 7 bases, V lost 4 bases, and 7 bases had no gene match. Germline CDR1 reads MNHEY; CDR2 reads SVGAGI. This CDR3 comprises 15 residues. The CDR3 spells CASSSGTGGFLGYTF. CDR3 DNA: TGTGCCAGCAGTTCTGGGACAGGGGGCTTTCTTGGCTACACCTTC.

The chain is built from TRBV7-3 and TRBJ1-5; D unresolved. The CDR3 consists of 13 residues. Between the trimmed V and J ends, which lost 5 bases and 5 bases, there was a span of 10 bases. CDR1 is SGHTA, CDR2 FQGTGA, per germline. CDR3 DNA sequence: TGTGCCAGCAGCGTCCCGACTGATCAGCCCCAGCATTTT. As protein: CASSVPTDQPQHF.

The CDR3 region is CASSRPGQGVYNSPLHF. CDR3 nucleotides: TGTGCCAGCAGCCGTCCGGGACAGGGGGTATATAATTCACCCCTCCACTTT. The genes are TRBV6-2 or TRBV6-3 and TRBJ1-6, with TRBD1 matching 11 bases. J gave up 4 bases and V 6 bases, and 8 bases lay outside the gene matches. CDR3 length: 17 residues. Germline CDR1 is MNHEY and CDR2 is SVGEGT.

This clonotype has more than one count but fewer than ten. The chain carries TRBV15 and TRBJ1-3; D call uncertain. The germline V gene has CDR1 LNHNV and CDR2 YYDKDF (reference sequence). The CDR3 covers 15 residues. Trimming cost V 0 bases and J 0 bases, with 6 bases left between them. This CDR3 reads CATSREFGSGNTIYF. The DNA for the CDR3 is TGTGCCACCAGCAGAGAATTCGGCTCTGGAAACACCATATATTTT.